These T cell receptor beta chains were read from a single sample in a study of early T cells in non-severe SARS-CoV-2 infection. Using its own MiXCR run on the 5' RACE reads, TCRdb lists one record per CDR3 protein. The table shows some 96,000 distinct CDR3 sequences, with around 14% occurring only once. Input material: whole blood. The receptors were sampled from an adult who was a healthcare worker with PCR-confirmed SARS-CoV-2 infection or an uninfected control (not recorded which). The CDR3 runs from the conserved cysteine through the conserved F or W. The D gene is left open where the match is weak. Clone size is shown for a subset of rows, as once, few, many or a class of expanded clone.

j_call clone_size d_call v_call cdr3_aa cdr3_nt
TRBJ1-2 few TRBD1 TRBV7-9 CASSAIRPGQQKGGYTF TGTGCCAGCAGCGCAATTAGGCCGGGACAGCAGAAGGGTGGCTACACCTTC
TRBJ2-5 few TRBD2 TRBV9 CASSGTSRQETQYF TGTGCCAGCAGCGGGACTAGCCGACAAGAGACCCAGTACTTC
TRBJ2-3 many . TRBV11-2 CASSLEFALGTDTQYF TGTGCCAGCAGCTTAGAATTCGCCTTGGGCACAGATACGCAGTATTTT
TRBJ2-7 many . TRBV7-2 CAVGGLNEQYF TGTGCGGTCGGGGGCCTAAACGAGCAGTACTTC
TRBJ2-1 many TRBD1 TRBV29-1 CSVDRVPNEQFF TGCAGCGTGGACAGGGTGCCAAATGAGCAGTTCTTC
TRBJ2-1 few . TRBV7-9 CASSLEGFYNEQFF TGTGCCAGCAGCTTAGAAGGTTTTTACAATGAGCAGTTCTTC
TRBJ2-5 few . TRBV15 CATRTSPGLQETQYF TGTGCCACCAGGACGTCTCCGGGACTTCAAGAGACCCAGTACTTC
TRBJ1-1 few . TRBV9 CASSGHRNTEAFF TGTGCCAGCAGCGGACACAGGAACACTGAAGCTTTCTTT
TRBJ2-1 few . TRBV9 CASSVVPPKFF TGTGCCAGCAGCGTAGTACCCCCGAAGTTCTTC
TRBJ2-1 . TRBD1 TRBV9 CASSLRDSHNEQFF TGTGCCAGCAGCCTCCGGGACAGCCACAATGAGCAGTTCTTC
TRBJ1-4 many . TRBV7-2 CASSLGGEWDLFF TGTGCCAGCAGCTTAGGCGGGGAGTGGGATCTGTTTTTT
TRBJ2-1 . . TRBV4-1 CASSQDAPRSYNEQFF TGCGCCAGCAGCCAAGATGCGCCTCGCTCCTACAATGAGCAGTTCTTC